This T cell receptor beta chain was documented in a study of cytomegalovirus exposure and HLA in healthy donors. Study as a whole: As an earlier analysis found, about 179 million T cells yielded 100 million to 130 million unique TCR beta sequences.

Despite likely unrecorded immune exposures, the donors were nominally healthy at the time of sampling. Points from the study as a whole: It was approximately 170 TCR beta chains that were listed as cytomegalovirus-associated. Sequencing likely generated an artifact that appeared as a cluster of highly shared sequence variants.

The V end was cut by 6 bases, the J end by 0 bases, with 9 bases between. The CDR3 sequence is 14 residues long. Germline V gives CDR1 SGDLS, CDR2 YYNGEE. 60 Vbeta and 13 Jbeta primers were used in PCR. The assay was immunoSEQ multiplex PCR, and TCRdb's table has in-frame clones only and misses some. The sample has roughly 180,000 clones; 70% to 80% are singletons. Concerning this clone: The antigen is not known.

The specimen sequenced was PBMCs. This TCR came from a man aged 25-45 years in good health and CMV-seronegative. The rearrangement links TRBV9 to TRBJ2-2; possibly TRBD2 for D (6 bases). This CDR3 reads CASMAGTNTGELFF. For the CDR3, the DNA is TGTGCCAGCATGGCGGGGACGAACACCGGGGAGCTGTTTTTT.